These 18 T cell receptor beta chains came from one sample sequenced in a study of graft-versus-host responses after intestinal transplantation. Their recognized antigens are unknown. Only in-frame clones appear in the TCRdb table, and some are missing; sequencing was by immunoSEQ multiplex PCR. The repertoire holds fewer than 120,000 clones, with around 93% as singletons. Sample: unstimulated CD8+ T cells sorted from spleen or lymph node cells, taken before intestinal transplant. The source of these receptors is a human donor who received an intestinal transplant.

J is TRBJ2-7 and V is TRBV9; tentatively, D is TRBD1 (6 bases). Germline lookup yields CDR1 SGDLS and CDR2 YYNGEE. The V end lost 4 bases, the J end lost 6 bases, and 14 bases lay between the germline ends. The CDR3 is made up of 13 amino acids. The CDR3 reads CASSPRGSVEQYF. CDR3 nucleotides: TGTGCCAGCAGCCCCAGGGGCTCGGTCGAGCAGTACTTC.

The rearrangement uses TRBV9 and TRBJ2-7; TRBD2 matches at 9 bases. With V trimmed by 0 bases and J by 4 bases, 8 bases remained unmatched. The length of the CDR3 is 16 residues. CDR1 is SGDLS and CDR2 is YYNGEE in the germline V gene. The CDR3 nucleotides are TGTGCCAGCAGCGTAGAAAGGTCTAGCGGGGAATACGAGCAGTACTTC. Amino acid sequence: CASSVERSSGEYEQYF. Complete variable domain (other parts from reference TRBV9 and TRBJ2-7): DSGVTQTPKHLITATGQRVTLRCSPRSGDLSVYWYQQSLDQGLQFLIQYYNGEERAKGNILERFSAQQFPDLHSELNLSSLELGDSALYFCASSVERSSGEYEQYFGPGTRLTVT.

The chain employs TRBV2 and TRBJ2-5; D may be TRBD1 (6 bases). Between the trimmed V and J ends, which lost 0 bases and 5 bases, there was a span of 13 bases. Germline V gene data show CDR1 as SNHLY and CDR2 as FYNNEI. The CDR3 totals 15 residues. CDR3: CASSEARRGMETQYF. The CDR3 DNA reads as TGTGCCAGCAGTGAAGCGCGAAGGGGGATGGAGACCCAGTACTTC.

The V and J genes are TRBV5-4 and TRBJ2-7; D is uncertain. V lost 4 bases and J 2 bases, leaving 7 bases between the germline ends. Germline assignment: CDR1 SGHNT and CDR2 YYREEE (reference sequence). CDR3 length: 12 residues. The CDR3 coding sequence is TGTGCCAGCAGCATTGGGACCTACGAGCAGTACTTC. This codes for CASSIGTYEQYF.

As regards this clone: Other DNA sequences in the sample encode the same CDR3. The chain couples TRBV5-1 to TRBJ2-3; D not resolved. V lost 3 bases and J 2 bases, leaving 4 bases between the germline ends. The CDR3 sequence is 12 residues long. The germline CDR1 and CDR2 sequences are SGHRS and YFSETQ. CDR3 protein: CASSSNTDTQYF. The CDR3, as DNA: TGCGCCAGCAGCTCGAACACAGATACGCAGTATTTT.

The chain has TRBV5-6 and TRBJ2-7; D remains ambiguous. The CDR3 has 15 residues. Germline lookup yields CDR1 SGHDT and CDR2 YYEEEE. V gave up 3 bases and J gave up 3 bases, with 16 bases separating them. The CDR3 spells CASSSRLGTYYEQYF. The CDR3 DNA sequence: TGTGCCAGCAGCTCTCGGCTGGGAACCTACTACGAGCAGTACTTC.

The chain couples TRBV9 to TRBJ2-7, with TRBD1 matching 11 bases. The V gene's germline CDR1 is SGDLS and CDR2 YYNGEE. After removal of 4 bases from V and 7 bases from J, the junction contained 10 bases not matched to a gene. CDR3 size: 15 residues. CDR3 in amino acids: CASSKRGQGEREQYF. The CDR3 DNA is TGTGCCAGCAGCAAAAGGGGACAGGGGGAAAGGGAGCAGTACTTC.

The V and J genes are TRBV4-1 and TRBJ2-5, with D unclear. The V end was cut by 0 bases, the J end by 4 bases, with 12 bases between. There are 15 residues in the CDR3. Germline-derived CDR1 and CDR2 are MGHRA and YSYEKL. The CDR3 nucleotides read TGCGCCAGCAGCCAAGAAGCGACGGACCGAGAGACCCAGTACTTC. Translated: CASSQEATDRETQYF.

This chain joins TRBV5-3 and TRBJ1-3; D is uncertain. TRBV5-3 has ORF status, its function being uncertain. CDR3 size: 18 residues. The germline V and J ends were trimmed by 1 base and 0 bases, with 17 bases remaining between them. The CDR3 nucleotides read TGTGCCAGAAGCTTGAGACTCATAGCCCCGAACTCTGGAAACACCATATATTTT. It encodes CARSLRLIAPNSGNTIYF.

CDR3 bases: TGTGCCAGTAGTATAGGAGGCGGGAGCCAAGAGACCCAGTACTTC. It specifies CASSIGGGSQETQYF. This chain uses TRBV19 with TRBJ2-5, with 7 bases identical to TRBD2. Germline values: CDR1 LNHDA, CDR2 SQIVND (reference sequence). V was pared by 1 base and J by 1 base, with 3 bases of the junction left unmatched. The CDR3 has 15 residues. The full variable domain, completed using reference TRBV19 and TRBJ2-5, is DGGITQSPKYLFRKEGQNVTLSCEQNLNHDAMYWYRQDPGQGLRLIYYSQIVNDFQKGDIAEGYSVSREKKESFPLTVTSAQKNPTAFYLCASSIGGGSQETQYFGPGTRLLVL.

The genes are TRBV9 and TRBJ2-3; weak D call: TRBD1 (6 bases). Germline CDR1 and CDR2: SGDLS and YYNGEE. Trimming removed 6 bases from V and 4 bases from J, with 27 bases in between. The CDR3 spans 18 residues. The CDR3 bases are TGTGCCAGCACCTCCGAGCCCGGGACAAACCTACTGCCAGATACGCAGTATTTT. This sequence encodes CASTSEPGTNLLPDTQYF.

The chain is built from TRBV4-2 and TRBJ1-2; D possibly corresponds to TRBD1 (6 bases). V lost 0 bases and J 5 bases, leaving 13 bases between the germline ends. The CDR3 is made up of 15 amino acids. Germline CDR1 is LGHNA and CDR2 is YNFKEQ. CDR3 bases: TGTGCCAGCAGCCAAGAAGGTGGGGGGGCGTATGGCTACACCTTC. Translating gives CASSQEGGGAYGYTF.

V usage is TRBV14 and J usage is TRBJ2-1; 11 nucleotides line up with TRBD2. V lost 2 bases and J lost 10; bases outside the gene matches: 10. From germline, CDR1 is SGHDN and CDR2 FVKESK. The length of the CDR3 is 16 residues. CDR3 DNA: TGTGCCAGCAGCCAAATAGCGGGAGGGTCCGGGGGCGAGCAGTTCTTC. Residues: CASSQIAGGSGGEQFF.

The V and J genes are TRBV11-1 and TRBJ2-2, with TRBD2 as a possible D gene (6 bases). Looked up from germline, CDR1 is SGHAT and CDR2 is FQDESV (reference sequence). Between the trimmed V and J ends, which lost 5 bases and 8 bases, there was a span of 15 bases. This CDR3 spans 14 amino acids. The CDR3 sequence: CASSRDWAGGELFF. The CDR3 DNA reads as TGTGCCAGCAGCCGGGACTGGGCAGGGGGGGAGCTGTTTTTT.

The CDR3 DNA follows: TGTGCCAGCACCGAGGGGACAGGGCCATCCTACGAGCAGTACTTC. It specifies CASTEGTGPSYEQYF. The chain is built from TRBV6-5 and TRBJ2-7, with TRBD1 matching over 9 bases. Germline V gene sequence: CDR1 MNHEY, CDR2 SVGAGI. Losses at the gene ends were 7 bases for V and 1 base for J; bases not matched to a gene: 8. The CDR3 runs to 15 residues.

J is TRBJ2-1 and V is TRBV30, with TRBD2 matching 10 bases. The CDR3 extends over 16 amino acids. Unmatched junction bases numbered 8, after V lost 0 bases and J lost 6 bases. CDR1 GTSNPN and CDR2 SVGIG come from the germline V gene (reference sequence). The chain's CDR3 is CAWSVQGGTSANEQFF. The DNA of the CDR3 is TGTGCCTGGAGTGTACAGGGGGGGACTAGCGCCAATGAGCAGTTCTTC.

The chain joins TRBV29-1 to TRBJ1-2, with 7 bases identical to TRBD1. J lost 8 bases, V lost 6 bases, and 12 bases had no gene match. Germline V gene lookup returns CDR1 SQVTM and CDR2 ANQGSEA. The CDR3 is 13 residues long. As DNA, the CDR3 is TGCAGCGTCCTTCCCGGGACAGTTCTCGGCTACACCTTC. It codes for CSVLPGTVLGYTF.

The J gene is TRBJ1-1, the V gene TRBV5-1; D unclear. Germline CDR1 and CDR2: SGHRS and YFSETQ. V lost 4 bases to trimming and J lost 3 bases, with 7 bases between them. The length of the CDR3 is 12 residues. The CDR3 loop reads CASSRTDTEAFF. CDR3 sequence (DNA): TGCGCCAGCAGCCGGACCGACACTGAAGCTTTCTTT.